The 3 T cell receptor beta chains reported below all come from one sample, sequenced in a study of OX40 agonist ivuxolimab in advanced cancers. Clones were sequenced by immunoSEQ multiplex PCR, and TCRdb holds only the in-frame ones, with some missing. The table shows some 60,000 clones, with roughly 87% occurring only once. Sample: CD4+ or CD8+ T cells sorted from blood, taken in a trial of the OX40 agonist ivuxolimab. The receptors were gathered from an adult with an advanced solid tumor such as melanoma, head and neck, liver or kidney cancer.

This clone was recorded only once. The genes are TRBV4-3 and TRBJ1-1; D is perhaps TRBD1 (5 bases). Trimming stripped 0 bases from V and 4 bases from J, with 12 bases between. Germline loops: CDR1 LGHNA, CDR2 YSLEER. The CDR3 extends over 15 amino acids. This chain's CDR3 is CASSQDGWGSTEAFF. The CDR3 DNA reads TGCGCCAGCAGCCAAGATGGGTGGGGGAGCACTGAAGCTTTCTTT.

The chain links TRBV19 to TRBJ1-2; maybe TRBD1 (5 bases). Germline V gene sequence: CDR1 LNHDA, CDR2 SQIVND (reference sequence). The length of the CDR3 is 13 residues. V was pared by 5 bases and J by 7 bases, with 14 bases between. The CDR3 is CASSPRGGVGYTF. For the CDR3, the DNA is TGTGCCAGTAGTCCCCGGGGGGGGGTTGGCTACACCTTC.

The V and J genes are TRBV10-3 and TRBJ1-6; D is undetermined. The V gene lost 8 bases and the J gene lost 2 bases, with 7 bases spanning the gap. CDR1 is ENHRY and CDR2 is SYGVKD in the germline V gene. The CDR3 runs 13 residues. Written as DNA, the CDR3 is TGTGCCATCGGAGGAGCCTATAATTCACCCCTCCACTTT. Translated, it gives CAIGGAYNSPLHF.